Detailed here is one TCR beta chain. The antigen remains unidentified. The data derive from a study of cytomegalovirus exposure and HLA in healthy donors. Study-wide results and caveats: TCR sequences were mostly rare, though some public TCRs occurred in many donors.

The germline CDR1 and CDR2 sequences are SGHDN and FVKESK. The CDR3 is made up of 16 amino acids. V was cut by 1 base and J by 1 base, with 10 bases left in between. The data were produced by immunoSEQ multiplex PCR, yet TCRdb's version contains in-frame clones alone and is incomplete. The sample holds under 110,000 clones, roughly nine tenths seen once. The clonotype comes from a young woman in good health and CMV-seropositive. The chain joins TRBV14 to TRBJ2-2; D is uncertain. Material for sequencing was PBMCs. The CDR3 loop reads CASSQGFSRNTGELFF. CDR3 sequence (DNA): TGTGCCAGCAGCCAAGGGTTCTCCAGGAACACCGGGGAGCTGTTTTTT. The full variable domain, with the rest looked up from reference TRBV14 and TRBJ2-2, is EAGVTQFPSHSVIEKGQTVTLRCDPISGHDNLYWYRRVMGKEIKFLLHFVKESKQDESGMPNNRFLAERTGGTYSTLKVQPAELEDSGVYFCASSQGFSRNTGELFFGEGSRLTVL.